Shown below are 32 T cell receptor beta chains from a single sample sequenced in a study of blood T cells in healthy people across ages. Using a J-beta primer mix together with a sample-barcoded 5' primer, a second PCR was run for about 6 to 12 cycles. Each CDR3 protein gets one entry after TCRdb re-called the 5' RACE reads with MiXCR. The sample lists under 1,000,000 distinct CDR3 sequences; roughly 35% were seen once. The sequencing sample was made of blood. These receptors came from a man between 18 and 29 years old in good health.

The chain is built from TRBV10-3 and TRBJ2-7; D call uncertain. Germline lookup yields CDR1 ENHRY and CDR2 SYGVKD. The CDR3 loop spans 11 amino acids. V was clipped by 5 bases and J by 6 bases, with 8 bases between them. The CDR3 DNA reads TGTGCCATCAGTAATCATGGCGAGCAGTACTTC. Its translation is CAISNHGEQYF.

The V call is TRBV5-6, the J call TRBJ2-7; TRBD2 aligns across 10 bases. The CDR3 consists of 15 residues. The V gene end was trimmed by 2 bases and the J gene end by 4 bases; junction bases not matched to a gene: 6. Germline V lookup: CDR1 SGHDT, CDR2 YYEEEE. Written as DNA, the CDR3 is TGTGCCAGCAGCTTTTGGTCTAGCGGGGGTTACGAGCAGTACTTC. It encodes CASSFWSSGGYEQYF.

As for this clonotype: Germline and junction disagree at one end, which may indicate a read error. This chain connects TRBV12-3 or TRBV12-4 to TRBJ2-1; D gene ambiguous. The CDR3 covers 14 residues. CDR3 sequence reads: CARSLRDSYNEQFF. The CDR3 nucleotides are TGTGCCCGCAGTTTAAGGGACTCCTACAATGAGCAGTTCTTC.

This clonotype showed up just a few times. The chain is built from TRBV5-1 and TRBJ1-3; unclear D gene. The CDR3 is 16 amino acids. The ends were cut back, 0 bases at V and 0 bases at J, with 10 bases in the middle. Germline CDR1 and CDR2: SGHRS and YFSETQ. CDR3 sequence (DNA): TGCGCCAGCAGCTTGGGTCCGGAGAACTCTGGAAACACCATATATTTT. Protein sequence: CASSLGPENSGNTIYF.

A few counts support this clonotype. The chain couples TRBV27 to TRBJ2-1; TRBD2 aligns across 13 bases. The CDR3 has 15 residues. V lost 6 bases and J lost 7; bases outside the gene matches: 6. Germline values: CDR1 MNHEY, CDR2 SMNVEV (reference sequence). CDR3 nucleotides: TGTGCCAGCAGGGAACTAGCGGGGGGGAAGAATGAGCAGTTCTTC. Translated, it gives CASRELAGGKNEQFF.

This clonotype was recorded a few times. The chain combines TRBV6-6 with TRBJ2-1, with 10 bases matching TRBD1. CDR3 length equals 17 residues. V was pared by 0 bases and J by 5 bases, with 7 bases of the junction left unmatched. CDR1 and CDR2 from the germline V gene are MNHNY and SVGAGI (reference sequence). The CDR3 is CASSYSAGQGTNNEQFF. In DNA, the CDR3 is TGTGCCAGCAGTTACTCCGCGGGACAGGGGACAAACAATGAGCAGTTCTTC.

This clonotype was counted only a few times. This chain uses TRBV4-2 with TRBJ1-6; D not certain. The CDR3 totals 17 residues. Germline values: CDR1 LGHNA, CDR2 YNFKEQ. Trimming removed 0 bases at V and 0 bases at J, with 9 bases between. The CDR3 region is CASSQDSANSYNSPLHF. The CDR3 region has the DNA TGTGCCAGCAGCCAAGATTCAGCGAACTCCTATAATTCACCCCTCCACTTT.

Of note for this clonotype: This may be a read error, as it is one base from a much larger clone. V is TRBV4-3 and J is TRBJ1-2, with D tentatively TRBD1 (5 bases). CDR3 length: 14 residues. The germline V and J ends were trimmed by 2 bases and 4 bases, with 11 bases remaining between them. Germline CDR1 is LGHNA and CDR2 is YSLEER. The CDR3 coding sequence is TGCGCCAGCAGCCAAATGGGACGGGGCTATGGCTACACCTTC. Amino acids: CASSQMGRGYGYTF.

This rearrangement joins TRBV6-6 to TRBJ1-1; the D is unclear. The CDR3 has 15 residues. Germline lookup yields CDR1 MNHNY and CDR2 SVGAGI (reference sequence). The germline V and J ends were trimmed by 2 bases and 0 bases, with 10 bases remaining between them. CDR3 nucleotides: TGTGCCAGCAGTTACAATAGAGTCTTGAACACTGAAGCTTTCTTT. Its translation: CASSYNRVLNTEAFF.

This clonotype appeared a single time. V and J are TRBV7-6 and TRBJ2-1; either TRBD1 or TRBD2 may supply D (5 bases each). Germline CDR1 SGHVS, CDR2 FNYEAQ. V shed 0 bases and J shed 0 bases, with 12 bases lying between them. The CDR3 covers 17 residues. Here the CDR3 DNA reads TGTGCCAGCAGCTTAGCGTCCGGGGCTAGCTCCTACAATGAGCAGTTCTTC. It yields the protein CASSLASGASSYNEQFF.

Details on this clonotype: A much larger clone lies one base from this, so it may be a read error. The chain uses TRBV20-1 and TRBJ2-7; TRBD1 aligns across 7 bases. Judging by the DNA end, TRBJ2-5 fits better; the J call may be wrong. The CDR3 is 14 residues long. The V gene's germline CDR1 is DFQATT and CDR2 SNEGSKA (reference sequence). CDR3 amino acids: CSAILGRDRGTQYF. The CDR3 region has the DNA TGCAGTGCTATCCTCGGCCGGGACAGAGGGACCCAGTACTTC.

CDR3 coding DNA: TGCAGCGTTCCCCCCGGGACAGGGAACACTGAAGCTTTCTTT. Protein sequence: CSVPPGTGNTEAFF. The genes are TRBV29-1 and TRBJ1-1, with 8 bases matching TRBD1. Trimming removed 5 bases from V and 1 base from J; junction bases left unmatched: 6. The CDR3 is 14 residues long. Germline CDR1 is SQVTM and CDR2 is ANQGSEA. The whole variable domain, remainder taken from reference TRBV29-1 and TRBJ1-1, is SAVISQKPSRDICQRGTSLTIQCQVDSQVTMMFWYRQQPGQSLTLIATANQGSEATYESGFVIDKFPISRPNLTFSTLTVSNMSPEDSSIYLCSVPPGTGNTEAFFGQGTRLTVV.

The chain joins TRBV6-6 to TRBJ2-1; D perhaps matches TRBD1 (6 bases). The germline CDR1 and CDR2 sequences are MNHNY and SVGAGI (reference sequence). This CDR3 contains 14 residues. V was trimmed by 7 bases and J by 1 base, leaving 11 bases between them. The CDR3 protein is CASIKGDSYNEQFF. The CDR3 nucleotides read TGTGCCAGCATCAAGGGGGATTCCTACAATGAGCAGTTCTTC.

Remarks on this clonotype: A single base separates this from a much larger clone, so it may be a read error. V usage is TRBV12-3 or TRBV12-4 and J usage is TRBJ2-3; no definite D call. The CDR3 totals 16 residues. The CDR3 DNA reads as TGTACCAGCAGTTTAGTTGTGGATTCTAGCACAGATACGCAGTATTTT. It codes for CTSSLVVDSSTDTQYF.

CDR3 amino acids: CASSQDSPWGEQYF. CDR3 DNA sequence: TGTGCCAGCAGCCAAGATTCTCCCTGGGGGGAGCAGTACTTC. The V call is TRBV3-1, the J call TRBJ2-7; perhaps D is TRBD1 or TRBD2 (5 bases each). The CDR3 consists of 14 residues. V was clipped by 0 bases and J by 7 bases, with 13 bases between them. Germline CDR1 reads LGHDT; CDR2 reads YNNKEL (reference sequence).

This clonotype turned up a few times. This chain connects TRBV20-1 to TRBJ1-1; D might be TRBD1 (5 bases). Germline values: CDR1 DFQATT, CDR2 SNEGSKA (reference sequence). CDR3 length: 14 residues. The CDR3 reads CSPVPAGTNTEAFF. The CDR3 region has the DNA TGCAGCCCCGTCCCGGCAGGGACCAACACTGAAGCTTTCTTT.

The table lists this clonotype with a count of one. Its ends do not fully match the called genes, so a read error is possible. The genes are TRBV5-5 and TRBJ1-6, with D tentatively TRBD1 (6 bases). The CDR3 length is 15 residues. From germline, CDR1 is SGHKS and CDR2 YYEKEE (reference sequence). The CDR3 nucleotides are TGTGCCAGCAGCTCATTAGACAGGTTGGGTTCACCCCCCCACTTT. Translating gives CASSSLDRLGSPPHF. Full variable domain (rest looked up from reference TRBV5-5 and TRBJ1-6): DAGVTQSPTHLIKTRGQQVTLRCSPISGHKSVSWYQQVLGQGPQFIFQYYEKEERGRGNFPDRFSARQFPNYSSELNVNALLLGDSALYLCASSSLDRLGSPPHFGNGTRLTVT.

V usage is TRBV7-2 and J usage is TRBJ2-1, with D possibly TRBD2 on 6 matching bases. This CDR3 is 17 amino acids long. Per germline, CDR1 SGHTA and CDR2 FQGNSA. V was trimmed by 3 bases and J by 4 bases, leaving 19 bases between them. The CDR3 nucleotides read TGTGCCAGCAGCTTGAGCCCCCCGGGACTCGCATACAATGAGCAGTTCTTC. Protein sequence: CASSLSPPGLAYNEQFF.

This clonotype was counted between two and nine times. The V gene is TRBV28, the J gene TRBJ2-1; D call uncertain. CDR3 length: 14 residues. V was clipped by 7 bases and J by 3 bases, with 13 bases between them. Per germline, CDR1 MDHEN and CDR2 SYDVKM. The CDR3 DNA follows: TGTGCCAGCACATCGGGCCAGTACTACAATGAGCAGTTCTTC. The encoded protein is CASTSGQYYNEQFF.

This clonotype was seen repeatedly, ten times or more. The V and J genes are TRBV12-3 or TRBV12-4 and TRBJ1-1; TRBD1 agrees at 7 bases. The V gene end was trimmed by 4 bases and the J gene end by 5 bases; junction bases not matched to a gene: 13. The CDR3 consists of 16 residues. CDR3 DNA: TGTGCCAGCAGTTCCAGGGGGGCAGGGGGAGGTACTGAAGCTTTCTTT. Its protein product is CASSSRGAGGGTEAFF.

Regarding this clonotype: Sequence at one end of the junction differs from germline and may be a read error. CDR3 loop: CAASPHPQRQDNEQFF. CDR3 nucleotide sequence: TGTGCCGCCAGCCCGCACCCCCAGCGGCAGGACAATGAGCAGTTCTTC. The V and J genes are TRBV15 and TRBJ2-1; D possibly corresponds to TRBD2 (5 bases). Germline V gene sequence: CDR1 LNHNV, CDR2 YYDKDF (reference sequence). The length of the CDR3 is 16 residues.

The chain uses TRBV20-1 and TRBJ2-1; possible D gene TRBD1, 6 bases. Germline CDR1 DFQATT, CDR2 SNEGSKA (reference sequence). V was trimmed by 2 bases and J by 8 bases, leaving 13 bases between them. The CDR3 consists of 13 residues. The CDR3 loop is CSARKDSIDEQFF. The CDR3 DNA reads as TGCAGTGCTAGAAAGGACAGTATCGATGAGCAGTTCTTC.

The J gene is TRBJ2-6, the V gene TRBV4-3, with 9 bases identical to TRBD1. V shed 0 bases, J shed 2 bases, and the junction held 8 bases outside the gene matches. Germline assignment: CDR1 LGHNA and CDR2 YSLEER. This CDR3 region has 19 residues. The CDR3 loop reads CASSQDPTGGGAGANVLTF. In DNA, the CDR3 is TGCGCCAGCAGCCAAGATCCGACAGGGGGAGGTGCTGGGGCCAACGTCCTGACTTTC.

The CDR3 DNA sequence: TGCAGCGTTGATCAGACAGGGGCTAATGAAAAACTGTTTTTT. Translated: CSVDQTGANEKLFF. The chain joins TRBV29-1 to TRBJ1-4; 8 bases line up with TRBD1. CDR1 SQVTM and CDR2 ANQGSEA come from the germline V gene. The CDR3 totals 14 residues. V lost 3 bases, J lost 3 bases, and 3 bases stayed unmatched. The variable domain in full, completed from reference TRBV29-1 and TRBJ1-4, reads SAVISQKPSRDICQRGTSLTIQCQVDSQVTMMFWYRQQPGQSLTLIATANQGSEATYESGFVIDKFPISRPNLTFSTLTVSNMSPEDSSIYLCSVDQTGANEKLFFGSGTQLSVL.

This clonotype showed up just a few times. The V gene is TRBV29-1, the J gene TRBJ2-1; D perhaps matches TRBD1 (6 bases). V gave up 6 bases and J gave up 3 bases, with 12 bases separating them. CDR1 and CDR2 (germline): SQVTM, ANQGSEA. The CDR3 loop spans 13 amino acids. CDR3 region: CSVRGQSYNEQFF. The CDR3 DNA reads as TGCAGCGTCAGGGGTCAGAGCTACAATGAGCAGTTCTTC.

This clonotype showed up just a few times. The chain uses TRBV10-2 and TRBJ2-7; 8 bases are a match to TRBD2. There are 16 residues in the CDR3. The germline CDR1 and CDR2 sequences are WSHSY and SAAADI. V gave up 6 bases and J gave up 2 bases; unmatched junction bases: 12. The CDR3 nucleotides are TGCGCCAGCAGGGTACGGAGTAGCGGGGAGGCCTACGAGCAGTACTTC. This encodes CASRVRSSGEAYEQYF.

V is TRBV21-1 and J is TRBJ2-1; no check of the table's D call, TRBD2, against the DNA was made. TRBV21-1 is an annotated pseudogene. This CDR3 spans 12 amino acids. Here the CDR3 DNA reads TGTGCCGGAGAGACTAGATCTTGGGAGCAGTTCTTC. It yields the protein CAGETRSWEQFF.

The CDR3, as DNA: TGTGCCAGCAGCCAAACGCGAGGGATTTATGAGCAGTTCTTC. Encoded protein: CASSQTRGIYEQFF. V gene TRBV7-9 combines with J gene TRBJ2-1; D perhaps matches TRBD2 (5 bases). The V gene's germline CDR1 is SEHNR and CDR2 FQNEAQ (reference sequence). Deletions cut 5 bases from V and 8 bases from J, with 16 bases between. The CDR3 loop spans 14 amino acids. Together with reference TRBV7-9 and TRBJ2-1, the CDR3 gives the full variable domain: DTGVSQNPRHKITKRGQNVTFRCDPISEHNRLYWYRQTLGQGPEFLTYFQNEAQLEKSRLLSDRFSAERPKGSFSTLEIQRTEQGDSAMYLCASSQTRGIYEQFFGPGTRLTVL.

The chain carries TRBV20-1 and TRBJ2-1, with 12 bases that match TRBD2. Germline values: CDR1 DFQATT, CDR2 SNEGSKA (reference sequence). The CDR3 is 16 amino acids. With 4 bases clipped from V and 0 bases from J, the junction kept 4 bases outside the gene matches. This CDR3 is CSANPLAGGSYNEQFF. The CDR3 DNA follows: TGCAGTGCTAATCCACTAGCGGGGGGCTCCTACAATGAGCAGTTCTTC.

This clonotype was seen once. The V and J genes are TRBV11-2 and TRBJ2-1; TRBD2 matches 9 bases. CDR1 is SGHAT and CDR2 is FQNNGV in the germline V gene. The CDR3 has 16 amino acids. With 0 bases clipped from V and 3 bases from J, the junction kept 3 bases outside the gene matches. The CDR3 sequence: CASSLEVSGGYNEQFF. The CDR3 nucleotides read TGTGCCAGCAGCTTAGAAGTTAGCGGGGGCTACAATGAGCAGTTCTTC.

This clonotype has only a few counts. This sequence joins TRBV2 and TRBJ1-5; D is unclear. V was cut by 3 bases and J by 5 bases, with 14 bases left in between. The CDR3 is 15 amino acids. The germline gives CDR1 SNHLY, CDR2 FYNNEI. The CDR3 region has the DNA TGTGCCAGCAGTGAGCTGGTCACCGCCCATCAGCCCCAGCATTTT. This codes for CASSELVTAHQPQHF.

Turning to this clonotype: The junction departs from the called germline gene at one end, perhaps through a read error. This chain uses TRBV20-1 with TRBJ1-6; D is possibly TRBD1 (5 bases). CDR3 size: 15 residues. Germline V gives CDR1 DFQATT, CDR2 SNEGSKA (reference sequence). CDR3 sequence reads: CSARPVGDYNLPLHF. CDR3 coding DNA: TGCAGTGCCCGTCCGGTGGGGGACTATAATTTACCCCTCCACTTT.